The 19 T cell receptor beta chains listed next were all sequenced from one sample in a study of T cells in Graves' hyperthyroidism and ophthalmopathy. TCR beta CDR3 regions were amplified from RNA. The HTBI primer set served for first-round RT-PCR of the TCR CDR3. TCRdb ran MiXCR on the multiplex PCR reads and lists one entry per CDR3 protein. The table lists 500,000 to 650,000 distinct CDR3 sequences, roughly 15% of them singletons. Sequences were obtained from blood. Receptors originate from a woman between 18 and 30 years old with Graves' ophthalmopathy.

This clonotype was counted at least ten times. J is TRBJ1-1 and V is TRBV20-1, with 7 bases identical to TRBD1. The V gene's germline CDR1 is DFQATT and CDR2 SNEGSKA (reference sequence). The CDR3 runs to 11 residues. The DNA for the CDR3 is TGCACCAAGCAGGGGGACACTGAAGCTTTCTTT. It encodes CTKQGDTEAFF.

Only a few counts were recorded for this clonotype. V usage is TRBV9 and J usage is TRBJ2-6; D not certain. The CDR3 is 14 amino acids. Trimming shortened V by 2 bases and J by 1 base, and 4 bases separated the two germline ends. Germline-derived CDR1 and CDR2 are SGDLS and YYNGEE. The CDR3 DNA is TGTGCCAGCAGCGTCGGTTCTGGGGCCAACGTCCTGACTTTC. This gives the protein CASSVGSGANVLTF.

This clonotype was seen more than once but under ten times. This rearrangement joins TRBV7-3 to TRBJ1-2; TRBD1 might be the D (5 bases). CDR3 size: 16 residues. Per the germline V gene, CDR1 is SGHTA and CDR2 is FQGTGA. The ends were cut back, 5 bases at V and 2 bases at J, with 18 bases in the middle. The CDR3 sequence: CASSPEGTLGNYGYTF. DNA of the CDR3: TGTGCCAGCAGCCCTGAAGGGACTCTAGGGAACTATGGCTACACCTTC. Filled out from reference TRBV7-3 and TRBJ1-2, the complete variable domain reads GAGVSQTPSNKVTEKGKYVELRCDPISGHTALYWYRQSLGQGPEFLIYFQGTGAADDSGLPNDRFFAVRPEGSVSTLKIQRTERGDSAVYLCASSPEGTLGNYGYTFGSGTRLTVV.

The CDR3, as DNA: TGTGCCAGCTCCTACGAGCTAGCGGGAGGGGAGCAGTTCTTC. As protein: CASSYELAGGEQFF. The chain is built from TRBV12-3 or TRBV12-4 and TRBJ2-1, with 12 bases matching TRBD2. The J segment lost 10 bases and the V segment lost 8 bases, leaving 9 bases of the junction unmatched. There are 14 residues in the CDR3.

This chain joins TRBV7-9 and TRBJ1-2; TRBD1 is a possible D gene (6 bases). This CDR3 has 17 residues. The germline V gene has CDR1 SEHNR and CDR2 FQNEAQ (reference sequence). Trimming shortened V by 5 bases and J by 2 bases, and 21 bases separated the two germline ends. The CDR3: CASSGPGVRLKNYGYTF. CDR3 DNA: TGTGCCAGCAGCGGACCAGGGGTTAGATTAAAAAACTATGGCTACACCTTC.

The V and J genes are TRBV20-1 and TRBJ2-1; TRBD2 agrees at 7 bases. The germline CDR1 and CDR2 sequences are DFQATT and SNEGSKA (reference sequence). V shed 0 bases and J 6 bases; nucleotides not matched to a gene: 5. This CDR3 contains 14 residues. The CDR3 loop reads CSARDSRGSNEQFF. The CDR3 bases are TGCAGTGCTAGAGATTCGCGGGGGAGCAATGAGCAGTTCTTC.

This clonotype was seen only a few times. The CDR3 DNA sequence: TGTGCCAGTAGGCAAGACTTGAGCACCAAAGGGACTGAAGCTTTCTTT. Protein product: CASRQDLSTKGTEAFF. The rearrangement uses TRBV19 and TRBJ1-1; no definite D call. V gave up 6 bases and J gave up 5 bases, with 22 bases separating them. CDR1 LNHDA and CDR2 SQIVND come from the germline V gene (reference sequence). This CDR3 contains 16 residues.

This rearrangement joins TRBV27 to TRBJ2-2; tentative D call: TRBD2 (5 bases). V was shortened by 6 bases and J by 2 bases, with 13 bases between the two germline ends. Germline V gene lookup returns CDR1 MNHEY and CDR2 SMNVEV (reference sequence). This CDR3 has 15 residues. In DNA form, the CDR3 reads TGTGCCAGCAGGCCCCTAGCAGTTAACACCGGGGAGCTGTTTTTT. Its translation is CASRPLAVNTGELFF.

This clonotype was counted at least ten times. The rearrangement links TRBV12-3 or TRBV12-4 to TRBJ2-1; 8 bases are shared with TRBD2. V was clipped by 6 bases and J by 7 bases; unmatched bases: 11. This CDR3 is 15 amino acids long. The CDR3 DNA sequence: TGTGCCAGCAGCCCGCGGGGGGAGGGTCAAAATGAGCAGTTCTTC. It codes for CASSPRGEGQNEQFF.

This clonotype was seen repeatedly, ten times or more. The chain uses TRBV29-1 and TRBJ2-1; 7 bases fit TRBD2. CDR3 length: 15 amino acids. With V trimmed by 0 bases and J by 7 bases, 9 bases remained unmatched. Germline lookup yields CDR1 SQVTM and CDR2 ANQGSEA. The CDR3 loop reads CSVEEQRGGVNEQFF. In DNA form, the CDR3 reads TGCAGCGTTGAAGAGCAGCGGGGAGGTGTTAATGAGCAGTTCTTC.

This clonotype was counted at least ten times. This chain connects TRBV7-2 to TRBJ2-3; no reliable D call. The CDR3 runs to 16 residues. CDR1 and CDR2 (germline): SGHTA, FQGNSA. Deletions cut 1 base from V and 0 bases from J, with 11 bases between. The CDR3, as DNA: TGTGCCAGCAGCTTAGGACTGGCCCCTAGCACAGATACGCAGTATTTT. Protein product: CASSLGLAPSTDTQYF.

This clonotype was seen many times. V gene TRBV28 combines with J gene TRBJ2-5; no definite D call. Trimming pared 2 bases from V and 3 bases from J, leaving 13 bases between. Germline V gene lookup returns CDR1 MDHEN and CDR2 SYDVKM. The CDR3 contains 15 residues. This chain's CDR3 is CASSLLGRTEETQYF. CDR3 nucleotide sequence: TGTGCCAGCAGTTTACTTGGGCGGACCGAAGAGACCCAGTACTTC.

CDR3 nucleotides: TGTGCCACCCAGACAGACTCCCCATATGGCTACACCTTC. Translated, it gives CATQTDSPYGYTF. This sequence joins TRBV25-1 and TRBJ1-2, with a tentative D call TRBD1 (5 bases). Germline V gene data show CDR1 as MGHDK and CDR2 as SYGVNS. The CDR3 is made up of 13 amino acids. Trimming pared 10 bases from V and 5 bases from J, leaving 17 bases between.

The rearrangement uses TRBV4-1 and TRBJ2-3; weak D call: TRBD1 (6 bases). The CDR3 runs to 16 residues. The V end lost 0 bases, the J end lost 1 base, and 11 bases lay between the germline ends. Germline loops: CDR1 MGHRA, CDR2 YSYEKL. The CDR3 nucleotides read TGCGCCAGCAGCCAAGATCCACAGGGAGGCACAGATACGCAGTATTTT. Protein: CASSQDPQGGTDTQYF.

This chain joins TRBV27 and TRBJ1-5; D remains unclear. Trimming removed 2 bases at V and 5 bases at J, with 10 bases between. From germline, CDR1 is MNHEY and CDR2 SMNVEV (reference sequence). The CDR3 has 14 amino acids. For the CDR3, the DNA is TGTGCCAGCAGTTTAGCGGGAGGGTATCAGCCCCAGCATTTT. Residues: CASSLAGGYQPQHF.

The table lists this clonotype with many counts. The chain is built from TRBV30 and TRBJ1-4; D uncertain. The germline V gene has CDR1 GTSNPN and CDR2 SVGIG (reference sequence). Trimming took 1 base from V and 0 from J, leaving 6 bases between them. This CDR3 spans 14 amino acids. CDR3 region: CAWSAQATNEKLFF. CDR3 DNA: TGTGCCTGGAGTGCACAAGCAACTAATGAAAAACTGTTTTTT.

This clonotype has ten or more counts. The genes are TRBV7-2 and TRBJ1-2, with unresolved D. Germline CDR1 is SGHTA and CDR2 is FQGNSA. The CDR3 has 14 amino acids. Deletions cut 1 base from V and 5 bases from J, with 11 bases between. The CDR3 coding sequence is TGTGCCAGCAGCTTAGACTCAGGAAGATATGGCTACACCTTC. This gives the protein CASSLDSGRYGYTF.

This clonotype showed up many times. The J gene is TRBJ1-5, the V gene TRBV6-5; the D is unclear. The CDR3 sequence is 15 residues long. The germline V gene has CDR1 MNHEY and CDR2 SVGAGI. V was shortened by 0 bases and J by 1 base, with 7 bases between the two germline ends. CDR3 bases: TGTGCCAGCAGTTACTCGCCTCTCAGCAATCAGCCCCAGCATTTT. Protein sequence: CASSYSPLSNQPQHF.

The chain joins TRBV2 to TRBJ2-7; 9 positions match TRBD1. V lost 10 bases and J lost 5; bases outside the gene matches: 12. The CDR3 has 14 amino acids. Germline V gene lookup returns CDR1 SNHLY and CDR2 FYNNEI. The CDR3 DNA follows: TGTGCCATCCGGGCGGGACAGGGACCCCACGAGCAGTACTTC. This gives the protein CAIRAGQGPHEQYF.